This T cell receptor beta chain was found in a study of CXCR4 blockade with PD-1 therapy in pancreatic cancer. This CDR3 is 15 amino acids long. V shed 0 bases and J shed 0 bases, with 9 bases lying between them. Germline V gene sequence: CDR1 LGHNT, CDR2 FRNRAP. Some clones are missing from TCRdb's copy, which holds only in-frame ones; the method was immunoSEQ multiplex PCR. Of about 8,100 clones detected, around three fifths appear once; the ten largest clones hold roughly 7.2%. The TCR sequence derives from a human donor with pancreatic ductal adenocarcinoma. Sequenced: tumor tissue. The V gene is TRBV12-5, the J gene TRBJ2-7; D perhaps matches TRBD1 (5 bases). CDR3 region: CASGLVEQGSYEQYF. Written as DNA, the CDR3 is TGTGCTAGTGGTTTGGTAGAGCAGGGCTCCTACGAGCAGTACTTC.